The 27 T cell receptor beta chains presented below share a single source sample, sequenced in a study of tumour-infiltrating T cells in Burkitt lymphoma. Measured with immunoSEQ multiplex PCR; TCRdb has only the in-frame clones, and not every one. The sample includes several thousand clones, 85% to 90% of them seen just once. Input material: tumor tissue. Receptors were obtained from a human donor with Burkitt lymphoma.

The chain employs TRBV27 and TRBJ2-3; 7 bases align to TRBD1. Per the germline V gene, CDR1 is MNHEY and CDR2 is SMNVEV (reference sequence). The CDR3 has 15 amino acids. The trim removed 6 bases at V and 2 bases at J, leaving 8 bases unmatched. CDR3 nucleotide sequence: TGTGCCAGCAGCCCTGGGACAGTCACCACAGATACGCAGTATTTT. As protein: CASSPGTVTTDTQYF.

This clone occurred a few times. V gene TRBV19 combines with J gene TRBJ1-1; D is perhaps TRBD1 (5 bases). The CDR3 runs to 15 residues. V gave up 3 bases and J gave up 0 bases, with 11 bases separating them. Germline V gives CDR1 LNHDA, CDR2 SQIVND (reference sequence). The CDR3 sequence: CASSISRGMNTEAFF. The CDR3 bases are TGTGCCAGTAGTATTTCTCGGGGCATGAACACTGAAGCTTTCTTT.

This chain connects TRBV5-1 to TRBJ2-3, with 10 positions matching TRBD1. The CDR3 totals 15 residues. Trimming cost V 4 bases and J 3 bases; bases outside gene matches: 5. Germline V lookup: CDR1 SGHRS, CDR2 YFSETQ. The CDR3 loop is CASSPTGGATDTQYF. Here the CDR3 DNA reads TGCGCCAGCAGCCCGACAGGGGGCGCGACAGATACGCAGTATTTT. The full variable domain, completed using reference TRBV5-1 and TRBJ2-3, is KAGVTQTPRYLIKTRGQQVTLSCSPISGHRSVSWYQQTPGQGLQFLFEYFSETQRNKGNFPGRFSGRQFSNSRSEMNVSTLELGDSALYLCASSPTGGATDTQYFGPGTRLTVL.

V usage is TRBV25-1 and J usage is TRBJ1-3; no clear D gene. Trimming removed 2 bases from V and 4 bases from J, with 3 bases in between. This CDR3 region has 12 residues. Germline CDR1 and CDR2: MGHDK and SYGVNS. The CDR3 sequence is CASSEMGNTIYF. CDR3 DNA sequence: TGTGCCAGCAGTGAAATGGGAAACACCATATATTTT.

The J gene is TRBJ2-7, the V gene TRBV10-3; D may match TRBD1 or TRBD2 (5 bases each). Germline V CDR1 and CDR2: ENHRY, SYGVKD. V was cut by 1 base and J by 0 bases, with 7 bases left in between. The CDR3 is 14 residues long. CDR3 sequence (DNA): TGTGCCATCAGTGAGTGGGGGTCCTCCTACGAGCAGTACTTC. It codes for CAISEWGSSYEQYF.

J is TRBJ2-3 and V is TRBV19, with TRBD1 as a possible D gene (6 bases). The V gene lost 5 bases and the J gene lost 4 bases, with 22 bases spanning the gap. This CDR3 has 17 amino acids. Germline loops: CDR1 LNHDA, CDR2 SQIVND (reference sequence). The CDR3: CASSSTGQRGGPDTQYF. The CDR3 nucleotides are TGTGCCAGTAGTTCCACCGGACAGCGAGGGGGTCCAGATACGCAGTATTTT.

This chain connects TRBV28 to TRBJ1-5, with 11 bases identical to TRBD1. V lost 6 bases and J lost 7; bases outside the gene matches: 8. The CDR3 has 15 amino acids. CDR1 and CDR2 from the germline V gene are MDHEN and SYDVKM. The CDR3 sequence: CASSRGTGGQQPQHF. CDR3 coding DNA: TGTGCCAGCAGCCGCGGGACAGGGGGACAACAGCCCCAGCATTTT.

The chain links TRBV5-5 to TRBJ2-4, with D possibly matching TRBD1 (5 bases). Trimming pared 1 base from V and 0 bases from J, leaving 11 bases between. The CDR3 runs to 16 residues. Germline values: CDR1 SGHKS, CDR2 YYEKEE (reference sequence). CDR3 region: CASSLNTGPAKNIQYF. The CDR3 nucleotides read TGTGCCAGCAGCTTGAACACAGGACCAGCCAAAAACATTCAGTACTTC.

This clone is medium-sized (0.01 to 0.1%) in the sample. J is TRBJ1-2 and V is TRBV6-5, with a tentative D call TRBD1 (6 bases). The CDR3 is made up of 13 amino acids. The ends were cut back, 2 bases at V and 8 bases at J, with 12 bases in the middle. The germline V gene encodes CDR1 MNHEY and CDR2 SVGAGI. The CDR3 reads CASSYGGGNGYTF. CDR3 coding DNA: TGTGCCAGCAGTTACGGGGGCGGGAACGGCTACACCTTC.

This clone was detected once. The rearrangement links TRBV5-1 to TRBJ2-3; perhaps TRBD2 as D (6 bases). Germline lookup yields CDR1 SGHRS and CDR2 YFSETQ. This CDR3 is built from 15 residues. V was trimmed by 2 bases and J by 5 bases, leaving 15 bases between them. As DNA, the CDR3 is TGCGCCAGCAGCTTTGGCGGGGCGGAAGGAGATACGCAGTATTTT. It yields the protein CASSFGGAEGDTQYF.

The chain joins TRBV12-5 to TRBJ1-4, with D perhaps TRBD1 (5 bases). There are 16 residues in the CDR3. Germline values: CDR1 LGHNT, CDR2 FRNRAP. The germline V and J ends were trimmed by 4 bases and 0 bases, with 12 bases remaining between them. Here the CDR3 DNA reads TGTGCTAGTGGTTCCCCGGGGGAAACAACTAATGAAAAACTGTTTTTT. Amino acids: CASGSPGETTNEKLFF.

By share of the sample, this clone is large. The chain is built from TRBV4-1 and TRBJ2-1; D uncertain. V was cut by 0 bases and J by 9 bases, with 12 bases left in between. Looked up from germline, CDR1 is MGHRA and CDR2 is YSYEKL. This CDR3 is built from 14 residues. The CDR3 is CASSQDLSTSEQFF. The CDR3 DNA reads TGCGCCAGCAGCCAAGATCTAAGTACAAGTGAGCAGTTCTTC.

V and J are TRBV11-2 and TRBJ2-7; D call uncertain. CDR3 length: 15 residues. Germline V gene sequence: CDR1 SGHAT, CDR2 FQNNGV. V was shortened by 0 bases and J by 0 bases, with 9 bases between the two germline ends. CDR3 nucleotides: TGTGCCAGCAGCTTAGATCGCACAGCCTCCTACGAGCAGTACTTC. Its protein product is CASSLDRTASYEQYF.

The gene calls are TRBV9 and TRBJ1-2; D gene ambiguous. CDR3 length: 13 residues. Germline-derived CDR1 and CDR2 are SGDLS and YYNGEE. The ends were cut back, 4 bases at V and 5 bases at J, with 12 bases in the middle. The CDR3 nucleotides read TGTGCCAGCAGCCAAGAGCAGGAATATGGCTACACCTTC. This gives the protein CASSQEQEYGYTF.

The table lists this clone with a count of one. The chain carries TRBV2 and TRBJ2-7, with TRBD1 identical over 9 bases. V lost 9 bases to trimming and J lost 7 bases; unmatched junction nucleotides: 10. CDR1 and CDR2 from the germline V gene are SNHLY and FYNNEI. The CDR3 covers 13 residues. CDR3 nucleotide sequence: TGTGCCAGTGTGGGACAGGGAAATAGAGAGCAGTACTTC. Translation: CASVGQGNREQYF.

In its sample, this clone was seen once. The chain recombines TRBV10-3 with TRBJ1-3; D gene uncertain. V was pared by 0 bases and J by 2 bases, with 14 bases between. The CDR3 loop spans 17 amino acids. Germline V gene sequence: CDR1 ENHRY, CDR2 SYGVKD. The CDR3 is CAISESTLKDPGNTIYF. The CDR3 nucleotides read TGTGCCATCAGTGAGTCGACCCTCAAGGACCCTGGAAACACCATATATTTT.

In DNA, the CDR3 is TGCGCCAGCAGCTGGGGGATCGAGTACAATGAGCAGTTCTTC. This translates into CASSWGIEYNEQFF. This sequence joins TRBV5-1 and TRBJ2-1; D may match TRBD1 or TRBD2 (5 bases each). CDR1 and CDR2 (germline): SGHRS, YFSETQ. V lost 3 bases and J 4 bases, leaving 11 bases between the germline ends. This CDR3 is built from 14 residues.

The V gene is TRBV5-5, the J gene TRBJ1-2, with a weak D call TRBD1 (6 bases). The CDR3 runs 14 residues. Between the trimmed V and J ends, which lost 0 bases and 7 bases, there was a span of 13 bases. Germline CDR1 is SGHKS and CDR2 is YYEKEE (reference sequence). The CDR3 loop reads CASSLEVGASGYTF. The CDR3 DNA sequence: TGTGCCAGCAGCTTGGAAGTGGGGGCAAGTGGCTACACCTTC.

The gene calls are TRBV15 and TRBJ2-5; TRBD2 matches at 11 bases. The CDR3 has 18 amino acids. The V and J ends lost 1 base and 2 bases, in that order; junction bases with no gene match: 9. Germline V CDR1 and CDR2: LNHNV, YYDKDF (reference sequence). DNA of the CDR3: TGTGCCACCAGCAGAGGGGGGACCGGGACTAGCGGACAAGAGACCCAGTACTTC. It is translated as CATSRGGTGTSGQETQYF.

The V gene is TRBV5-1, the J gene TRBJ1-1; D gene ambiguous. CDR1 and CDR2 (germline): SGHRS, YFSETQ. The CDR3 has 14 residues. The V end was cut by 3 bases, the J end by 4 bases, with 13 bases between. The CDR3 loop is CASSWVSLRTEAFF. As DNA, the CDR3 is TGCGCCAGCAGCTGGGTAAGTCTTCGCACTGAAGCTTTCTTT. The full variable domain, its missing parts supplied by reference TRBV5-1 and TRBJ1-1, is KAGVTQTPRYLIKTRGQQVTLSCSPISGHRSVSWYQQTPGQGLQFLFEYFSETQRNKGNFPGRFSGRQFSNSRSEMNVSTLELGDSALYLCASSWVSLRTEAFFGQGTRLTVV.

CDR3 sequence reads: CASSLIIGAGNEQFF. The CDR3 bases are TGTGCCAGCAGCTTAATAATTGGTGCCGGCAATGAGCAGTTCTTC. The chain combines TRBV7-2 with TRBJ2-1; no definite D call. This CDR3 has 15 residues. V was shortened by 2 bases and J by 6 bases, with 14 bases between the two germline ends. Germline CDR1 SGHTA, CDR2 FQGNSA. Full variable domain (rest looked up from reference TRBV7-2 and TRBJ2-1): GAGVSQSPSNKVTEKGKDVELRCDPISGHTALYWYRQSLGQGLEFLIYFQGNSAPDKSGLPSDRFSAERTGGSVSTLTIQRTQQEDSAVYLCASSLIIGAGNEQFFGPGTRLTVL.

The chain joins TRBV6-6 to TRBJ2-2, with no clear D. The CDR3 totals 13 residues. Trimming shortened V by 5 bases and J by 8 bases, and 12 bases separated the two germline ends. Per the germline V gene, CDR1 is MNHNY and CDR2 is SVGAGI (reference sequence). The chain's CDR3 is CASSPYQGGELFF. The CDR3 DNA sequence: TGTGCCAGCAGTCCGTACCAAGGGGGGGAGCTGTTTTTT.

The chain employs TRBV14 and TRBJ1-1; D is possibly TRBD1 (5 bases). This CDR3 is 15 amino acids long. Germline assignment: CDR1 SGHDN and CDR2 FVKESK. V shed 4 bases and J shed 4 bases, with 16 bases lying between them. The DNA of the CDR3 is TGTGCCAGCAGCCCCTATGGGGGTTTAAGCACTGAAGCTTTCTTT. It encodes CASSPYGGLSTEAFF.

J is TRBJ1-5 and V is TRBV7-8; possibly TRBD1 for D (5 bases). The CDR3 loop spans 15 amino acids. The germline V gene has CDR1 SGHVS and CDR2 FQNEAQ. Trimming took off 1 base at V and 6 bases at J, with 13 bases between the two ends. This CDR3 reads CASSLVQGPSQPQHF. The CDR3 nucleotides read TGTGCCAGCAGCTTAGTGCAGGGTCCGTCTCAGCCCCAGCATTTT.

This clone has just a few counts. J is TRBJ2-1 and V is TRBV5-1; 8 bases line up with TRBD1. This CDR3 contains 17 residues. CDR1 SGHRS and CDR2 YFSETQ come from the germline V gene. Unmatched junction bases numbered 12, after V lost 0 bases and J lost 7 bases. CDR3 DNA sequence: TGCGCCAGCAGCTTGGTTATGGGAACAGGGGGTCGGAATGAGCAGTTCTTC. Its translation is CASSLVMGTGGRNEQFF.

The chain joins TRBV4-2 to TRBJ1-1; unclear D gene. CDR3 length: 17 amino acids. The germline V gene encodes CDR1 LGHNA and CDR2 YNFKEQ. Deletions cut 1 base from V and 6 bases from J, with 21 bases between. The CDR3 DNA is TGTGCCAGCAGCCAAGTGTGGGCGGGGTCCGGGTACGCTGAAGCTTTCTTT. Protein: CASSQVWAGSGYAEAFF.

This clone was picked up one time. The V call is TRBV27, the J call TRBJ1-5; 7 nucleotides line up with TRBD1. After removal of 3 bases from V and 2 bases from J, the junction contained 4 bases not matched to a gene. The CDR3 is made up of 15 amino acids. Germline CDR1 reads MNHEY; CDR2 reads SMNVEV (reference sequence). CDR3 amino acids: CASSFQGVGNQPQHF. The DNA of the CDR3 is TGTGCCAGCAGTTTTCAGGGGGTTGGCAATCAGCCCCAGCATTTT.